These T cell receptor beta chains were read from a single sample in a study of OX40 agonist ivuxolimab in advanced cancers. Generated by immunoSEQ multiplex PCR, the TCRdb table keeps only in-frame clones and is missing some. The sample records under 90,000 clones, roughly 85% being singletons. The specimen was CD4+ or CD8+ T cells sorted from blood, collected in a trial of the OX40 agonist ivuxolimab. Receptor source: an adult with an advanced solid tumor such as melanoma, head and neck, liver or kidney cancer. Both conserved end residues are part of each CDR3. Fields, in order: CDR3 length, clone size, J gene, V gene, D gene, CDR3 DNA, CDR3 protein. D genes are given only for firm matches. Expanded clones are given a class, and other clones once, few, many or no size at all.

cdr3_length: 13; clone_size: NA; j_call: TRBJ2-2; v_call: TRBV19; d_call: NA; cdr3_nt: TGTGCCACCCCGACGGCGAACACCGGGGAGCTGTTTTTT; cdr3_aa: CATPTANTGELFF
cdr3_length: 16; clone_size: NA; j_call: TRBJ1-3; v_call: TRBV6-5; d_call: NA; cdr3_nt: TGTGCCAGCAGTTACTCCTTGGGTAGCTCTGGAAACACCATATATTTT; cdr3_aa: CASSYSLGSSGNTIYF
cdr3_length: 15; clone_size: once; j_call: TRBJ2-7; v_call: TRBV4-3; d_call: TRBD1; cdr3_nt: TGCGCCAGCAGCCAAGTTGGGACAGGGACCTACGAGCAGTACTTC; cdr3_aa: CASSQVGTGTYEQYF
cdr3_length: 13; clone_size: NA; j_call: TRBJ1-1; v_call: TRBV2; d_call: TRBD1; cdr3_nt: TGTGCCAGGGGCGGTACAGGGGGTACTGAAGCTTTCTTT; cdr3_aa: CARGGTGGTEAFF
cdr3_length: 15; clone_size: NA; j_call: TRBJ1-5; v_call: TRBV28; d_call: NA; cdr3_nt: TGTGCCAGCAGTTTATTTGTCAGGGTCCGGCAGCCCCAGCATTTT; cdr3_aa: CASSLFVRVRQPQHF
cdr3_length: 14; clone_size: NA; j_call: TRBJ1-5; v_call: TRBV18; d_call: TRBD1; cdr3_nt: TGTGCCAGCTCACCGCAGGGGGGCAATCAGCCCCAGCATTTT; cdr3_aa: CASSPQGGNQPQHF
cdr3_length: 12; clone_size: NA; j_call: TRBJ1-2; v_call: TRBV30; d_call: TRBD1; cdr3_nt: TGTGCCTGGCTCCGGGACAGCTATGGCTACACCTTC; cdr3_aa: CAWLRDSYGYTF
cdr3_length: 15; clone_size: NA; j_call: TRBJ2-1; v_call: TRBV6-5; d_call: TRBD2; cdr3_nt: TGTGCCAGCAGTCGACTAGCGGGAGGGCCAGGTGAGCAGTTCTTC; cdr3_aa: CASSRLAGGPGEQFF
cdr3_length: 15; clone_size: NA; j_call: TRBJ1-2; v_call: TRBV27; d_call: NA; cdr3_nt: TGTGCCAGCAGGCGCCCAGGGGCGACTAACTATGGCTACACCTTC; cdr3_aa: CASRRPGATNYGYTF
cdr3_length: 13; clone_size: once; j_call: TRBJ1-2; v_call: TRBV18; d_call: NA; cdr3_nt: TGTGCCAGTTCCCCCCCCGGTCGGGAGGGCTACACCTTC; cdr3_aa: CASSPPGREGYTF
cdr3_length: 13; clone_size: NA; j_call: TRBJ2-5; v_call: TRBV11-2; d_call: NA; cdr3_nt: TGTGCCAGCAGCGGCGCGTGGAGAGAGACCCAGTACTTC; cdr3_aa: CASSGAWRETQYF
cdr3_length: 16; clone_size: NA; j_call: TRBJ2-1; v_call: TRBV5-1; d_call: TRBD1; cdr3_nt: TGCGCCAGCAGCTTGGCCTGGGGACAGGCCTACAATGAGCAGTTCTTC; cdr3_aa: CASSLAWGQAYNEQFF
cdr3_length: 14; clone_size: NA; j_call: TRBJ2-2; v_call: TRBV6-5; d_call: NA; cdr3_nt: TGTGCCAGCAGGCGCGGTAGGGTCGGCGGGGAGCTGTTTTTT; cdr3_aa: CASRRGRVGGELFF
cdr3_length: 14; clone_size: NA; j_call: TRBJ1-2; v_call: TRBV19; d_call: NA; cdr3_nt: TGTGCCAGTAAAACAGGCCCTTTTAACTATGGCTACACCTTC; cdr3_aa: CASKTGPFNYGYTF
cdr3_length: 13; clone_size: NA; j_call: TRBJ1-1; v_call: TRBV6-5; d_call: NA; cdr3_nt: TGTGCCAGCACTGGGACATCCTACACTGAAGCTTTCTTT; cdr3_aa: CASTGTSYTEAFF
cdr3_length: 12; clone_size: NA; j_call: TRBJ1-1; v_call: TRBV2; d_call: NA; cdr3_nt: TGTGCCAGCAGTGAGTGGTCATTACGAGCTTTCTTT; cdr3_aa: CASSEWSLRAFF
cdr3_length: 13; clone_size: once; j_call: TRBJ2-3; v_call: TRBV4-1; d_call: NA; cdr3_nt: TGCGCCAGCAGCCAATTCGGGACTTGGACGCAGTATTTT; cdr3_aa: CASSQFGTWTQYF
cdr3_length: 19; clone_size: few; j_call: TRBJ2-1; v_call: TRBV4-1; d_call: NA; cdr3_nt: TGCGCCAGCAGCCAAGATCTTGTGCGCTGGGAGAGCTCCTACAATGAGCAGTTCTTC; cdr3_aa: CASSQDLVRWESSYNEQFF
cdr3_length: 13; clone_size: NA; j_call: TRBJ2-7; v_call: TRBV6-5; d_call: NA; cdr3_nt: TGTGCCAGCAGTTCAGGGCGGAACTACGAGCAGTACTTC; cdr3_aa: CASSSGRNYEQYF
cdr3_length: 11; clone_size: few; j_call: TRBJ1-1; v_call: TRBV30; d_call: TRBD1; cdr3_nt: TGTGCCTGGACCGACAGGGTGGAAGCTTTCTTT; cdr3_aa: CAWTDRVEAFF
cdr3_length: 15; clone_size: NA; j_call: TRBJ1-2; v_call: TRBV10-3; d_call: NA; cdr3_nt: TGTGCCATCAGTGAGTCGTTGAGGCCGCTTTATGGCTACACCTTC; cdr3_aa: CAISESLRPLYGYTF
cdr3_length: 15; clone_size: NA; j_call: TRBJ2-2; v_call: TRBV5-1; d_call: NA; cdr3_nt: TGCGCCAGCAGCTTGGCGGCAGGGAACACCGGGGAGCTGTTTTTT; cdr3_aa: CASSLAAGNTGELFF
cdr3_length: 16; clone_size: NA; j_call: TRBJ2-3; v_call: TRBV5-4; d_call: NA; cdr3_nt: TGTGCCAGCAGCCCCGGAGGTAGCGTGGGCACAGATACGCAGTATTTT; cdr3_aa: CASSPGGSVGTDTQYF
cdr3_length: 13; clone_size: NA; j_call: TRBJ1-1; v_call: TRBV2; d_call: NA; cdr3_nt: TGTGCCAGCAGCTTAGGGAGGGGCACTGAAGCTTTCTTT; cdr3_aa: CASSLGRGTEAFF
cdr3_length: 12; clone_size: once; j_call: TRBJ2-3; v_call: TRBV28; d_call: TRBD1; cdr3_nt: TGTGCCAGCAGTCAGGGGGCGGGTACGCAGTATTTT; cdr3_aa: CASSQGAGTQYF
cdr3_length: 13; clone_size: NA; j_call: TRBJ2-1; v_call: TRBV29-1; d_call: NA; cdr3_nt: TGCAGCGCTGGGGACGTGGCCTACAATGAGCAGTTCTTC; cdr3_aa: CSAGDVAYNEQFF
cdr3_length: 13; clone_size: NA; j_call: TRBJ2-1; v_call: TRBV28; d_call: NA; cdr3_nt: TGTGCCAGCGGAGGCCAGCCCTACAATGAGCAGTTCTTC; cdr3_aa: CASGGQPYNEQFF
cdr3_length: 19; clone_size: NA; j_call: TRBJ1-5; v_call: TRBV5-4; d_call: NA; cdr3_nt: TGTGCCAGCAGCTTGGGCGGACGTAACCTGGCTTATAGCAATCAGCCCCAGCATTTT; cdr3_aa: CASSLGGRNLAYSNQPQHF
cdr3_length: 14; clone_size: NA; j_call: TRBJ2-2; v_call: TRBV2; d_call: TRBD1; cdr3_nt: TGTGCCAGCAACGACAGGGTGGGCACCGGGGAGCTGTTTTTT; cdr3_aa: CASNDRVGTGELFF
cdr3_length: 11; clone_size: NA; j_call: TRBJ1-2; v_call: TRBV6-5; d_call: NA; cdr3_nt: TGTGCCAGCAGTTCCCCTTTGGGCTACACCTTC; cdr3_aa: CASSSPLGYTF
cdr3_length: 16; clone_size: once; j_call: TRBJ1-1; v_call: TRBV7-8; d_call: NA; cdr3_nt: TGTGCCAGCAATAGGGGGGGCCCGGGGATGAACACTGAAGCTTTCTTT; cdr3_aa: CASNRGGPGMNTEAFF
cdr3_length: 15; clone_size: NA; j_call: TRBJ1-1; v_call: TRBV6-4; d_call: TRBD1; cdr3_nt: TGTGCCAGGACGAGGACAGGTCAGATGAACACTGAAGCTTTCTTT; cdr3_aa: CARTRTGQMNTEAFF
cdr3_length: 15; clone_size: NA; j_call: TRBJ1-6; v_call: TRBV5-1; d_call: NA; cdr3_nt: TGCGCCAGCAGCTTGGATGGCAGATCAAATTCACCCCTCCACTTT; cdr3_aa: CASSLDGRSNSPLHF
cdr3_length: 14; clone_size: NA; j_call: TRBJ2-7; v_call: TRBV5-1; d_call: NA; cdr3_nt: TGCGCCAGCAGCCGGCAGGAAAGGTCCTACGAGCAGTACTTC; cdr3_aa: CASSRQERSYEQYF
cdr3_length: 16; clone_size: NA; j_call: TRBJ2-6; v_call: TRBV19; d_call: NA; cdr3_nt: TGTGCCAGTAGTATGGGGGGAAGGGCTGGGGCCAACGTCCTGACTTTC; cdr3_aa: CASSMGGRAGANVLTF
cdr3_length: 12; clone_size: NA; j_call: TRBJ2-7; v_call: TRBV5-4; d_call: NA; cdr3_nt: TGTGCCAGCAGCTCCAACCTATACGAGCAGTACTTC; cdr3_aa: CASSSNLYEQYF
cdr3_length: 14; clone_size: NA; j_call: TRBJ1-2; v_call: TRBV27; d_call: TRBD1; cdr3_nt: TGTGCCAGCAGTCATGACAGGGGTAATAGTGGCTACACCTTC; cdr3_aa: CASSHDRGNSGYTF
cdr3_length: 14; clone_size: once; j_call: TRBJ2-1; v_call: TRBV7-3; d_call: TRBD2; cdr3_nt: TGTGCCAGCAGACGGGGGGGCCCCGGCAATGAGCAGTTCTTC; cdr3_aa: CASRRGGPGNEQFF
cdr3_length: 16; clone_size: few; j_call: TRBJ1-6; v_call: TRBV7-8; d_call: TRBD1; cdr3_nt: TGTGCCAGCAGCGGCCTGGACAGGGGGCTCAATTCACCCCTCCACTTT; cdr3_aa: CASSGLDRGLNSPLHF
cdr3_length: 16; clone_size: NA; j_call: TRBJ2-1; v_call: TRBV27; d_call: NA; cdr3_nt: TGTGCCAGCAGTACCGCGGGGGCCGGGTCCTACAATGAGCAGTTCTTC; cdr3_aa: CASSTAGAGSYNEQFF
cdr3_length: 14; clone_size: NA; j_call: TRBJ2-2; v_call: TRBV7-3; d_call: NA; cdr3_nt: TGTGCCAGCAGCCTGGGGAGAGTCGCCGGGGAGCTGTTTTTT; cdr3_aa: CASSLGRVAGELFF
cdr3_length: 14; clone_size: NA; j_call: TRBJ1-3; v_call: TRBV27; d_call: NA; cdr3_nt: TGTGCCAGCAGTTTAGGGGGCTCTGGAAACACCATATATTTT; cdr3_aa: CASSLGGSGNTIYF
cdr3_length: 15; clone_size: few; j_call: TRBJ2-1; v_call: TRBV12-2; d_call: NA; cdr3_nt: TGTGCAAGTCGCTTAAACCAGGCAGGGGCAACACGGCAGTTCTTC; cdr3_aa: CASRLNQAGATRQFF
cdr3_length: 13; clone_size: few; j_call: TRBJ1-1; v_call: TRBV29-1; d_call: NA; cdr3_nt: TGCAGCGTTGAAGAAGGAGGGTTCACTGAAGCTTTCTTT; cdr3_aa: CSVEEGGFTEAFF
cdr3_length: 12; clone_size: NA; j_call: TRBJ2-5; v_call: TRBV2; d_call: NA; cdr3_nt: TGTGCCAGCAGTGGGGTAGGAGAGACCCAGTACTTC; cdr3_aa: CASSGVGETQYF
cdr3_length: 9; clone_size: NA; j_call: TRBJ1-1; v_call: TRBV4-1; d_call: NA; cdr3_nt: TGCGCCAGCAGCCAAGTATCCTTCTTT; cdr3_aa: CASSQVSFF
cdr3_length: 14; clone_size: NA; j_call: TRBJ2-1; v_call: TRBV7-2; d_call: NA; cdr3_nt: TGTGCCAGCAGCTTAGCCCTAGCGTCGGATGAGCAGTTCTTC; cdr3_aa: CASSLALASDEQFF
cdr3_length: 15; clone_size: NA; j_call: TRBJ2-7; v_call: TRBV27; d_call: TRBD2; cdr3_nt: TGTGCCAGCAGTGAGCTAGCGGGGGGGAGATACGAGCAGTACTTC; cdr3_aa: CASSELAGGRYEQYF
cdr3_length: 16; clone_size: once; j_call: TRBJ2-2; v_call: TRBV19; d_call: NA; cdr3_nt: TGTGCCAGTAGTATTATGGGCGGTCCGAGAACCGGGGAGCTGTTTTTT; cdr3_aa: CASSIMGGPRTGELFF
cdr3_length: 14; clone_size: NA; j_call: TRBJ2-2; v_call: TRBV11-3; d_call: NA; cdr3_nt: TGTGCCAGCAGCTTCCTTGGAAACACCGGGGAGCTGTTTTTT; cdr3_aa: CASSFLGNTGELFF
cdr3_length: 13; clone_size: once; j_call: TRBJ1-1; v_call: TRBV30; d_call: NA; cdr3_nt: TGTGCCTGGAGCGCGGGGCTCGCCGGGCAAGCTTTCTTT; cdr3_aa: CAWSAGLAGQAFF
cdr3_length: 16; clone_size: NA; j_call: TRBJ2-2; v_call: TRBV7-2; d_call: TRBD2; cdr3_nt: TGTGCCAGCAGTGATACTAGCGGGGCGAACACCGGGGAGCTGTTTTTT; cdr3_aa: CASSDTSGANTGELFF
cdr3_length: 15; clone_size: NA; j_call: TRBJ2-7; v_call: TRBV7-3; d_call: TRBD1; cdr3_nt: TGTGCCAGCAGCTTAACCGGGACAGGCCCCTACGAGCAGTACTTC; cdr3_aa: CASSLTGTGPYEQYF
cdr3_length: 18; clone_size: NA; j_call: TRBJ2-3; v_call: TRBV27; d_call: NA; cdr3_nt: TGTGCCAGCAGCCCTCCTCTCGCGGGCTCTACTAGCACAGATACGCAGTATTTT; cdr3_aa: CASSPPLAGSTSTDTQYF